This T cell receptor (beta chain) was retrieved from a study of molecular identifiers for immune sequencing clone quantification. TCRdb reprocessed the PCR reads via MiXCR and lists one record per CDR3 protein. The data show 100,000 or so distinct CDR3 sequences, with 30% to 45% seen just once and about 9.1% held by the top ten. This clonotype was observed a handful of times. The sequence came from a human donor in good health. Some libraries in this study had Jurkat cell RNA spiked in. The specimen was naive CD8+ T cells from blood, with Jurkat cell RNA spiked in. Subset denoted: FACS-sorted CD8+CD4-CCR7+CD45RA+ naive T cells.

The CDR3 reads CASSPTGTGNNEQYF. CDR3 nucleotides: TGTGCCAGCAGTCCAACCGGGACAGGTAACAACGAGCAGTACTTC. The chain links TRBV28 to TRBJ2-7; TRBD1 aligns across 8 bases. V was clipped by 5 bases and J by 5 bases; unmatched bases: 11. The CDR3 has 15 amino acids. Per germline, CDR1 MDHEN and CDR2 SYDVKM.